This is a list of T cell receptor beta chains from one sample in a study of blood T cell repertoires in COVID-19. TCRdb's copy holds only in-frame clones and misses some; the assay was immunoSEQ multiplex PCR. The sample has about 16,000 clones, around 90% seen once. Sequenced: peripheral blood. The receptor set was obtained from a woman older than 75 with COVID-19, enrolled during active disease. Both conserved end residues are part of each CDR3. The D gene is left open where the match is weak. Size tells how often a clone was seen (once, few, many) or the class of an expanded clone, and some rows leave it out.

>TRBJ1-5|.|TRBV29-1|.
TGCAGCGTGGGGGACATTGCTCAGCCCCAGCATTTT
CSVGDIAQPQHF
>TRBJ2-1|.|TRBV11-3|.
TGTGCCAGCAGCTTAGGGGCCTCCCCAGGGTCCTACAATGAGCAGTTCTTC
CASSLGASPGSYNEQFF
>TRBJ1-5|.|TRBV6-5|TRBD1
TGTGCCAGCAGATCCGACAGGGAGGTTGTTCAGCCCCAGCATTTT
CASRSDREVVQPQHF
>TRBJ1-6|few|TRBV3-1/TRBV3-2|TRBD1
TGTGCCAGCAGCCAAGGGGCGACAGGGTATTCACCCCTCCACTTT
CASSQGATGYSPLHF
>TRBJ2-2|.|TRBV5-1|.
TGCGCCAGCAGGGGAGCGACAGGGAACACCGGGGAGCTGTTTTTT
CASRGATGNTGELFF
>TRBJ2-7|.|TRBV27|.
TGTGCCAGCAACAAGGGGGCAGGGAGGTACGAGCAGTACTTC
CASNKGAGRYEQYF
>TRBJ2-3|.|TRBV6-1|TRBD1
TGTGCCAGCAGTGAACGACAGGGTAACACAGATACGCAGTATTTT
CASSERQGNTDTQYF
>TRBJ1-2|.|TRBV5-5|TRBD1
TGTGCCAGCAGCCTCCCGACAGGGGGCGCGGATGGCTACACCTTC
CASSLPTGGADGYTF
>TRBJ2-4|.|TRBV27|.
TGTGCCAGCACCCCGAGAAATTCGGGAGTCAAAAACATTCAGTACTTC
CASTPRNSGVKNIQYF
>TRBJ2-3|.|TRBV7-2|TRBD2
TGTGCCAGCAGCTTAGGGACTAGCGTGAATACGCAGTATTTT
CASSLGTSVNTQYF
>TRBJ2-1|.|TRBV15|.
TGTGCCACCAGCAACAGATACAATGAGCAGTTCTTC
CATSNRYNEQFF
>TRBJ2-1|few|TRBV19|.
TGTGCCAGTAGTACCCGCGGGTGGAATGAGCAGTTCTTC
CASSTRGWNEQFF
>TRBJ2-1|.|TRBV29-1|TRBD2
TGCAGCGTTGCAGGGAGCGGGGCTTACAATGAGCAGTTCTTC
CSVAGSGAYNEQFF
>TRBJ2-5|.|TRBV11-1|.
TGTGCCAGCAGCAAGCCCCGGGGCCAAGAGACCCAGTACTTC
CASSKPRGQETQYF
>TRBJ2-5|.|TRBV18|.
TGTGCCAGCACCTACAACTACGGGGGTCAGGAGACCCAGTACTTC
CASTYNYGGQETQYF
>TRBJ1-1|.|TRBV18|.
TGTGCCAGCTCCCCGGGTAGCAATGGAGACACTGAAGCTTTCTTT
CASSPGSNGDTEAFF
>TRBJ2-1|.|TRBV7-2|.
TGTGCCAGCAGTTTCTCTCTTTCGGCGGCTAGCAGCTACAATGAGCAGTTCTTC
CASSFSLSAASSYNEQFF
>TRBJ2-1|.|TRBV18|TRBD2
TGTGCCAGCTCACCAGCACCGCGGGGGGGCTCCTACAATGAGCAGTTCTTC
CASSPAPRGGSYNEQFF
>TRBJ2-1|.|TRBV5-1|.
TGCGCCAGCACCGTACAGGGACCCTACAATGAGCAGTTCTTC
CASTVQGPYNEQFF
>TRBJ1-2|.|TRBV18|.
TGTGCCAGCTCACTTGAGAGGGGCAGGGGAAGATACACCTTC
CASSLERGRGRYTF
>TRBJ2-7|few|TRBV6-5|.
TGTGCCAGCGCGAGGCAGGGGAGCTCCTACGAGCAGTACTTC
CASARQGSSYEQYF
>TRBJ2-1|.|TRBV25-1|.
TGTGCCAGCAGTGATATCTCCGTTAGCTCCTACAATGAGCAGTTCTTC
CASSDISVSSYNEQFF
>TRBJ2-5|.|TRBV7-9|TRBD2
TGTGCCAGCAGCCTCACTAGCGGGGAGACCCAGTACTTC
CASSLTSGETQYF
>TRBJ2-3|.|TRBV9|.
TGTGCCAGCAGCGTAGGAGGCGGGGGCACAGATACGCAGTATTTT
CASSVGGGGTDTQYF
>TRBJ2-7|.|TRBV6-5|TRBD1
TGTGCCAGCAGTCAGGACAGGGGAAGACATTACGAGCAGTACTTC
CASSQDRGRHYEQYF
>TRBJ2-3|.|TRBV5-1|.
TGCGCCAGCAGCCACTCTACAGATACGCAGTATTTT
CASSHSTDTQYF
>TRBJ2-2|.|TRBV7-6|.
TGTGCCAGCAGCCTCCCAGAGGGGGACGTGAGGCCGACCGGGGAGCTGTTTTTT
CASSLPEGDVRPTGELFF
>TRBJ1-5|.|TRBV7-3|.
TGTGCCAGCAGCTTAAGTCAGGATCAGCCCCAGCATTTT
CASSLSQDQPQHF
>TRBJ1-1|.|TRBV5-1|.
TGCGCCAGCAGCTTGACAGGAGTGATGGGCACTGAAGCTTTCTTT
CASSLTGVMGTEAFF
>TRBJ1-3|.|TRBV9|TRBD1
TGTGCCAGCAGCGCCAGGGGGTTCGGAAACACCATATATTTT
CASSARGFGNTIYF
>TRBJ2-5|.|TRBV6-6|.
TGTGCCAGCAGTTACCCGGGGAGTCGGCAAGAGACCCAGTACTTC
CASSYPGSRQETQYF
>TRBJ2-3|.|TRBV11-2|TRBD2
TGTGCCAGCAGCACGGGACTAGCGGGTACAGATACGCAGTATTTT
CASSTGLAGTDTQYF
>TRBJ2-1|.|TRBV6-6|.
TGTGCCAGCAGTCCGGGTGGGAATGAGCAGTTCTTC
CASSPGGNEQFF
>TRBJ1-2|.|TRBV4-3|.
TGCGCCAGCAGCCAAGGGCAGAACTATGGCTACACCTTC
CASSQGQNYGYTF
>TRBJ1-2|.|TRBV5-1|.
TGCGCCAGCAGCCCCGGAGTGGGCTATGGCTACACCTTC
CASSPGVGYGYTF
>TRBJ2-7|.|TRBV18|TRBD2
TGTGCCAGCTCACAACAAACTCCGGGACTAGCGGGACTCGAGCAGTACTTC
CASSQQTPGLAGLEQYF
>TRBJ1-1|.|TRBV29-1|.
TGCAGCACCACAGGGAGATTCATGAACACTGAAGCTTTCTTT
CSTTGRFMNTEAFF
>TRBJ2-7|.|TRBV6-2/TRBV6-3|.
TGTGCCAGCAGTTCCCCCTCCGGGACACCGTCCTACGAGCAGTACTTC
CASSSPSGTPSYEQYF
>TRBJ2-7|.|TRBV6-5|.
TGTGCCAGCAGAGCCGGAGCTGGCGAGCAGTACTTC
CASRAGAGEQYF
>TRBJ2-7|.|TRBV9|TRBD2
TGTGCCAGCAGCCCGGGGGGTAGCGGGAGTTACGAGCAGTACTTC
CASSPGGSGSYEQYF
>TRBJ1-4|.|TRBV18|.
TGTGCCAGCTCACCATCCACAGGGACCGAAAAACTGTTTTTT
CASSPSTGTEKLFF
>TRBJ1-2|.|TRBV7-9|.
TGTGCCAGCAGCACTCTACAGGGTCGGAATGGCTACACCTTC
CASSTLQGRNGYTF
>TRBJ2-2|.|TRBV5-5|.
TGTGCCAGCAGCTTGCAGGGTGCGAACACCGGGGAGCTGTTTTTT
CASSLQGANTGELFF
>TRBJ2-5|.|TRBV5-1|TRBD2
TGCGCCAGCAGCTTCGCGGGGCTAGCGGGGGGTCAAGAGACCCAGTACTTC
CASSFAGLAGGQETQYF
>TRBJ1-2|.|TRBV27|TRBD1
TGTGCCAGCAGTTTGGGACAGAGCTATGGCTACACCTTC
CASSLGQSYGYTF
>TRBJ1-2|once|TRBV11-2|.
TGTGCCAGCAGCTCAGGCCTACAGGGTCTTCACCAACGGGGCTACACCTTC
CASSSGLQGLHQRGYTF
>TRBJ2-5|few|TRBV19|TRBD1
TGTGCCAGTAGCCGGACAGGGGAGGGGACCCAGTACTTC
CASSRTGEGTQYF
>TRBJ2-3|.|TRBV5-4|TRBD2
TGTGCCAGCAGCACGGGACTAGCGCGCGCAGATACGCAGTATTTT
CASSTGLARADTQYF
>TRBJ1-1|few|TRBV24-1|.
TGTGCCACCAGTGGCTCAACAGGATCCTGGAACACTGAAGCTTTCTTT
CATSGSTGSWNTEAFF
>TRBJ2-5|.|TRBV5-4|.
TGTGCCAGCAGCAGACCCGGGAGACCCGGCGAGACCCAGTACTTC
CASSRPGRPGETQYF
>TRBJ1-1|.|TRBV18|.
TGTGCCAGCTCCCGAGACTGGAACACTGAAGCTTTCTTT
CASSRDWNTEAFF
>TRBJ2-5|.|TRBV29-1|TRBD2
TGCAGCGCAAGGACTAGCGGTGGAGAGACCCAGTACTTC
CSARTSGGETQYF
>TRBJ1-2|.|TRBV5-4|TRBD1
TGTGCCAGCAGCTTAGGGGGCACCTATGGCTACACCTTC
CASSLGGTYGYTF